This entry concerns a single TCR beta chain. Its antigen specificity is not known. An end of the junction differs from the germline gene, which may be a read error. RNA was isolated from bulk unsorted tissue, and RNA quality was assessed with a NanoDrop ND-1000 and an Agilent 2100. The donors were newly diagnosed lung cancer patients admitted for thoracic surgery in China from August to November 2014 who had not received prior chemotherapy. Patients with previous radiotherapy or chemotherapy, or with another concurrent cancer, were excluded from the study. Pieces of surgical tissue measuring about 1-2 cm3 were kept in RNAlater solution and stored at -80 degrees C until use. The data derive from a study of tumor and adjacent non-tumor tissue in lung cancer (dated by TCRdb to 2016 to 2019). The study in broad terms: By cancer type, the cohort comprised approximately twelve adenocarcinoma patients, 2 squamous cell carcinoma patients and 1 small cell lung cancer patient. Ages among the roughly 15 patients ranged from roughly 31 to 80 years, there were 10 or so men and 5 women, and disease was at TNM stage I to III. Sequencing produced around 130,000,000 productive TCRbeta reads in total, an average of about 4 million reads per sample. The study compared bulk TCRbeta repertoires from lung tumor tissue and matched distant non-tumor lung tissue of some 15 lung cancer patients. Approximately 31 paired specimens, one tumor and one normal lung sample per patient, were profiled by TCRbeta CDR3 sequencing.

What the study reported, not specific to this receptor: Peripheral blood was not sequenced, so blood TCRbeta repertoires were not examined in the lung cancer patients of the study. A significantly larger cumulative share of the repertoire was made up by the top 100 clones in normal lung than in tumor tissue. Tumor tissue showed significantly greater TCR diversity (inverse Simpson) than normal lung tissue (roughly 430 vs 170, P = 0.0075, Mann-Whitney U test). With only approximately 16 patients in the cohort, the authors noted that larger samples and more detailed clinical data are needed. Younger patients had significantly higher TCR diversity, and higher tumor TCR diversity was associated with shorter overall and disease-free survival. Neither the sequencing platform nor unique molecular identifiers are mentioned in the methods.

The library was built by means of multiplex PCR. Sequencing was performed on an Illumina HiSeq 2500. Following protocols modified from ARM-PCR, the researchers constructed TCRbeta libraries through three rounds of nested PCR with primers (Table S4). Before sequencing, PCR products of 200-500 bp were cut from the gel and purified using the QIAquick gel extraction kit. The study's own analysis went as follows. Trimmomatic was used to clean the reads, FLASH was used to merge the reads into complete CDR3 sequences, and MiTCR was used to assign the reads to V(D)J germline segments. Clonal diversity was computed as the inverse Simpson's index with VDJtools. A read counted as productive if the sequence was in-frame and lacked a premature stop codon. The public reads were quality trimmed at Q25 with fastp and then assembled into clones with MiXCR by TCRdb, keeping productive beta chains. Entries are consolidated by CDR3 protein sequence, retaining the most common genes and DNA. The V and J calls and clone size come from TCRdb's table, not from the authors' own analysis. The sample contains 200,000 to 250,000 distinct CDR3 sequences, about two thirds of them found a single time. The ten largest clonotypes hold approximately 25% of the sample.

This sequence originates from a man aged 55 to 70 with non-small cell lung cancer. Sequences were obtained from lung tumor tissue.

The CDR3 region: CVSSSTSGGATGANVLPF. The nucleotide sequence is TGTGTCAGCAGTTCAACTAGCGGGGGAGCCACTGGGGCCAACGTCCTGCCTTTC. Recombination connected TRBV11-2 to TRBJ2-6, with 11 bases matching TRBD2. The CDR3 has 18 amino acids, counting the end cysteine and phenylalanine. Just CDR3 DNA is preserved here, 54 bases in frame from base 1. CDR1 SGHAT and CDR2 FQNNGV are derived from the germline V gene.